Here is one T cell receptor (beta chain) with its context. The target antigen is unknown. This entry comes from a study of metastatic and nonmetastatic thyroid tumors. Study-level information: Where malignant and benign thyroid patients were concerned, repertoires were compared across blood and tumor or nodule tissue. Study-wide findings and caveats: Relative to benign nodules, malignant thyroid tumors were reportedly characterized by significantly elevated TCR beta diversity in blood and tumor.

How the authors handled the data: Clinicopathological groups of papillary thyroid cancer showed CDR3 differences that were used to build a distant-metastasis classifier. TCRdb re-called clones via MiXCR from the PCR reads. These V and J calls rely on TCRdb rather than the paper's analysis. Of some 30,000 clones in the sample, 15% to 20% are singletons; the top ten hold approximately 8.1%. Until they underwent thyroid surgery, no patient had received any treatment. Germline V gene lookup returns CDR1 SGHNT and CDR2 YYREEE (reference sequence). Trimming removed 0 bases at V and 17 bases at J, with 18 bases between. The CDR3 has 14 amino acids.

The chain carries TRBV5-4 and TRBJ1-6, with D possibly TRBD1 on 5 matching bases. This TCR was recovered from a female donor with papillary thyroid cancer or a benign thyroid nodule (not recorded which). Some clones in this sample may be carry-over from other donors' samples. Sequenced input: blood. The CDR3 reads CASSLDRTNSPFHF. The DNA for the CDR3 is TGTGCCAGCAGCTTGGACAGGACCAATTCACCTTTCCACTTT.